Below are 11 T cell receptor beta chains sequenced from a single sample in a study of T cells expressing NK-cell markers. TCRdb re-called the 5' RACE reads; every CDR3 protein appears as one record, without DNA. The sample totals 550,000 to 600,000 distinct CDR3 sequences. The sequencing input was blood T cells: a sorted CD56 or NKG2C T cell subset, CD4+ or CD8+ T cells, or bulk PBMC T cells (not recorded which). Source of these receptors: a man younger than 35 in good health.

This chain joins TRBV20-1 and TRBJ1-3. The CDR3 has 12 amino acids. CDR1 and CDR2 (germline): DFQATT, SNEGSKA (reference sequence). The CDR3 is CSARGGQSTIYF.

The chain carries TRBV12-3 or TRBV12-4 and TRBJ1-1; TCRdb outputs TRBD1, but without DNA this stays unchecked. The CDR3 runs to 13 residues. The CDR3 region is CASSWAPSEGAFF.

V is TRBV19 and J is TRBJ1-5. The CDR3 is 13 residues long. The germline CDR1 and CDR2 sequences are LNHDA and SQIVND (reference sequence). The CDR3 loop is CATAEYSNQPQHF. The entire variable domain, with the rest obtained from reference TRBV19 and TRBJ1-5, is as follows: DGGITQSPKYLFRKEGQNVTLSCEQNLNHDAMYWYRQDPGQGLRLIYYSQIVNDFQKGDIAEGYSVSREKKESFPLTVTSAQKNPTAFYLCATAEYSNQPQHFGDGTRLSIL.

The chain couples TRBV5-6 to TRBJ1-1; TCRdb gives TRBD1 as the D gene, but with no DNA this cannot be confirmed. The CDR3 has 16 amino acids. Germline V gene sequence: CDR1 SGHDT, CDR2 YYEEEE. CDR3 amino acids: CASSFRGPGMDTEAFF.

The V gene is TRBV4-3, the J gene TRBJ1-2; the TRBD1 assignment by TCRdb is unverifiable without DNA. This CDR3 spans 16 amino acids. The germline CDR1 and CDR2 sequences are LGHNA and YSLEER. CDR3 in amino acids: CASSQEARGANYGYTF.

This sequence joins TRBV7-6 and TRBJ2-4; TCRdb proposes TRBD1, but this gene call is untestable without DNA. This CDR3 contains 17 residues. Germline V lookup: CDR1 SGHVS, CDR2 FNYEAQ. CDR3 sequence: CASSLDVVGSWGNIQYF. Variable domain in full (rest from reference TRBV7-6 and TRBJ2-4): GAGVSQSPRYKVTKRGQDVALRCDPISGHVSLYWYRQALGQGPEFLTYFNYEAQQDKSGLPNDRFSAERPEGSISTLTIQRTEQRDSAMYRCASSLDVVGSWGNIQYFGAGTRLSVL.

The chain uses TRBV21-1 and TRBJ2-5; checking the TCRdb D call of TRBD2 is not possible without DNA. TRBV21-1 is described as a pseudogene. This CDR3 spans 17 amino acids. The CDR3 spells CASQPRRGRNHQETQYF.

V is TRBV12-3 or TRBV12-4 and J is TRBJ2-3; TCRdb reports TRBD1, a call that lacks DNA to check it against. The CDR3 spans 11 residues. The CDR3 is CASRWGPRAYF.

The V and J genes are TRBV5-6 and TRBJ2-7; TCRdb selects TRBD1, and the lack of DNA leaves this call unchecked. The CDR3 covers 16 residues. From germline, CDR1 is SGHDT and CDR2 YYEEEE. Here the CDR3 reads CASSRPLGATSYEQYF. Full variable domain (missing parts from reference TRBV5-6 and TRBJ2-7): DAGVTQSPTHLIKTRGQQVTLRCSPKSGHDTVSWYQQALGQGPQFIFQYYEEEERQRGNFPDRFSGHQFPNYSSELNVNALLLGDSALYLCASSRPLGATSYEQYFGPGTRLTVT.

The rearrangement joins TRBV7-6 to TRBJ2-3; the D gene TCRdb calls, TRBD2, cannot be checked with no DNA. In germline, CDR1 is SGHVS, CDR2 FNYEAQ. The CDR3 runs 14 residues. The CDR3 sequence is CASSPGGMWNTQYF. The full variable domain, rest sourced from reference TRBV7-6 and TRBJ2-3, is GAGVSQSPRYKVTKRGQDVALRCDPISGHVSLYWYRQALGQGPEFLTYFNYEAQQDKSGLPNDRFSAERPEGSISTLTIQRTEQRDSAMYRCASSPGGMWNTQYFGPGTRLTVL.

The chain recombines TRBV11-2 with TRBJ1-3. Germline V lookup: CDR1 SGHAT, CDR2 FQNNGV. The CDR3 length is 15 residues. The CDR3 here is CASSSGARSGNTIYF. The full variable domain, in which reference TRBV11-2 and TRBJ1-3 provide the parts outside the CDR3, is EAGVAQSPRYKIIEKRQSVAFWCNPISGHATLYWYQQILGQGPKLLIQFQNNGVVDDSQLPKDRFSAERLKGVDSTLKIQPAKLEDSAVYLCASSSGARSGNTIYFGEGSWLTVV.